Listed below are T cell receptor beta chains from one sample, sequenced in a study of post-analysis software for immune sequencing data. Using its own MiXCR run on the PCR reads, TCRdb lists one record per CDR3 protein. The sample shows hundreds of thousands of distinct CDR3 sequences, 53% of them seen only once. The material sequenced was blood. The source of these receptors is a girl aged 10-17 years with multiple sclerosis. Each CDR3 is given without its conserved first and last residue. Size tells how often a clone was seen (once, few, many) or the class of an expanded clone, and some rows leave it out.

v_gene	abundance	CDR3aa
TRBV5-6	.	ASSFWAGGNYEQY
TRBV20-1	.	SASHDSGTQETQY
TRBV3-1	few	ASGPKGSSYEQY
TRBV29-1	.	SVEEPWMNTEAF
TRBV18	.	ASSPVPLADTYEQY
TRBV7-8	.	ASSLGGRGPYEQY
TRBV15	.	ATSSPWTSGALQETQY
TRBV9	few	ASSEVGQETQY
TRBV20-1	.	SARSSVSYDEQF
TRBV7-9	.	ASSLRGGVQETQY
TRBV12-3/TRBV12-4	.	ACSPRDSEAF
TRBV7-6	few	ASSFLGIGSYEQY
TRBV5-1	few	ASSSGQALNIQY
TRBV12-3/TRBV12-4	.	ASMTGVPHIQY
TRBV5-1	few	ASSLELAGDTQY
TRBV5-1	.	ASSPGPRESSYEQY
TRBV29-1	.	SVEGREGSYNEQF
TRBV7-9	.	ASSEDRRGKETQY
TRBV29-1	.	SVRAVTNTGELF
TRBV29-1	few	SVDGVAGGTDTQY
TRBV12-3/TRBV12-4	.	ASSRTRDRVIVKNIQY
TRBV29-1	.	SVRSGRWNNEQF
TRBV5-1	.	ASSLVSGPTYEQY
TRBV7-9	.	ASSHESLLFSEAF
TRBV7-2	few	ASSLGGGPGTQY
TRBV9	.	ASSVQDRENEKLF
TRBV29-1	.	SVVRGASSYNEQF
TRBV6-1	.	ASNHYEETQY
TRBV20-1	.	SAREGTGMYEQY
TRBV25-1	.	ASRGTGWEQY
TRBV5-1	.	ASSLRRDTEAF
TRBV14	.	ASSQVAGAKETQY
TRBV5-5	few	ASSIIIPGQADVHSYEQY
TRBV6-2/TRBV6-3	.	ASTSAGTHTEAF
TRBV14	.	ASSPRTATYNEQY
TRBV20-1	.	SAKDRFRYT
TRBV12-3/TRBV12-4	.	ASTRGTPSNEQF
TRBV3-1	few	ASSQAGLAYEQY
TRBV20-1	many	SARQGDYGYT
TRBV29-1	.	SVEGGGGGAEAF
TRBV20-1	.	RASGGAGETQY
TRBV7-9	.	ASSLDRQLYEQY
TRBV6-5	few	ASSYSRGFQPQH
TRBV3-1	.	ASSQGLAGREQF
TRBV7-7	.	ASSRETGEAETQY